This entry concerns a single T cell receptor (beta chain). Its specificity is unknown. The CDR3 contains 20 residues. V was clipped by 4 bases and J by 2 bases; unmatched bases: 22. Germline values: CDR1 PRHDT, CDR2 FYEKMQ (reference sequence). This sample was included in a study of cytomegalovirus exposure and HLA in healthy donors. Study context: HLA-typed donors contributed 65 million to 95 million unique TCRs, which were held in an early data release. Whole-study findings and limits: In an earlier analysis, most TCR beta V segments were productive about 87% or about 30% of the time. In all likelihood, a cluster of highly shared sequence variants was a sequencing artifact.

PCR used 60 Vbeta primers and 13 Jbeta primers. Assay used: immunoSEQ multiplex PCR; TCRdb lists only in-frame clones, some missing. The profile shows 140,000 or so clones, roughly 80% of them singletons. The sequenced material came from PBMCs. The receptor's source is a woman aged 40-49 years in good health and CMV-seropositive. This chain connects TRBV13 to TRBJ1-2, with 7 bases aligning to TRBD1. DNA for the CDR3: TGTGCCAGCAGCTCGATTAAGGAATGGGACAGTGATTTTAGAAACTATGGCTACACCTTC. This gives the protein CASSSIKEWDSDFRNYGYTF.